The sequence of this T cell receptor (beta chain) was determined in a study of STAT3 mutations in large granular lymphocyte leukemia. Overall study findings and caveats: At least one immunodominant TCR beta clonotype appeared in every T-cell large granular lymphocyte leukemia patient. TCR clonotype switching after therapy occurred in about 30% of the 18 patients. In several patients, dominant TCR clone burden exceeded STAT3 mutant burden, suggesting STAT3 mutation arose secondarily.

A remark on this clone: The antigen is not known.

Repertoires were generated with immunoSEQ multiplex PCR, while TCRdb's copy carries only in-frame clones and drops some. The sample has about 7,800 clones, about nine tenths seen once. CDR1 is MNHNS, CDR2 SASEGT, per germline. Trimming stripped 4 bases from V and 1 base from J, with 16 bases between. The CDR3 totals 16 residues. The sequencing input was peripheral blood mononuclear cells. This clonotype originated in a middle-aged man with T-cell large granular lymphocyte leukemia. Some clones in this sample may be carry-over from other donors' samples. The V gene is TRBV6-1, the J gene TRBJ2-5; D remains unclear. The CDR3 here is CASSAWVPGSQETQYF. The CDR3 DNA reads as TGTGCCAGCAGTGCGTGGGTCCCCGGGTCCCAAGAGACCCAGTACTTC.